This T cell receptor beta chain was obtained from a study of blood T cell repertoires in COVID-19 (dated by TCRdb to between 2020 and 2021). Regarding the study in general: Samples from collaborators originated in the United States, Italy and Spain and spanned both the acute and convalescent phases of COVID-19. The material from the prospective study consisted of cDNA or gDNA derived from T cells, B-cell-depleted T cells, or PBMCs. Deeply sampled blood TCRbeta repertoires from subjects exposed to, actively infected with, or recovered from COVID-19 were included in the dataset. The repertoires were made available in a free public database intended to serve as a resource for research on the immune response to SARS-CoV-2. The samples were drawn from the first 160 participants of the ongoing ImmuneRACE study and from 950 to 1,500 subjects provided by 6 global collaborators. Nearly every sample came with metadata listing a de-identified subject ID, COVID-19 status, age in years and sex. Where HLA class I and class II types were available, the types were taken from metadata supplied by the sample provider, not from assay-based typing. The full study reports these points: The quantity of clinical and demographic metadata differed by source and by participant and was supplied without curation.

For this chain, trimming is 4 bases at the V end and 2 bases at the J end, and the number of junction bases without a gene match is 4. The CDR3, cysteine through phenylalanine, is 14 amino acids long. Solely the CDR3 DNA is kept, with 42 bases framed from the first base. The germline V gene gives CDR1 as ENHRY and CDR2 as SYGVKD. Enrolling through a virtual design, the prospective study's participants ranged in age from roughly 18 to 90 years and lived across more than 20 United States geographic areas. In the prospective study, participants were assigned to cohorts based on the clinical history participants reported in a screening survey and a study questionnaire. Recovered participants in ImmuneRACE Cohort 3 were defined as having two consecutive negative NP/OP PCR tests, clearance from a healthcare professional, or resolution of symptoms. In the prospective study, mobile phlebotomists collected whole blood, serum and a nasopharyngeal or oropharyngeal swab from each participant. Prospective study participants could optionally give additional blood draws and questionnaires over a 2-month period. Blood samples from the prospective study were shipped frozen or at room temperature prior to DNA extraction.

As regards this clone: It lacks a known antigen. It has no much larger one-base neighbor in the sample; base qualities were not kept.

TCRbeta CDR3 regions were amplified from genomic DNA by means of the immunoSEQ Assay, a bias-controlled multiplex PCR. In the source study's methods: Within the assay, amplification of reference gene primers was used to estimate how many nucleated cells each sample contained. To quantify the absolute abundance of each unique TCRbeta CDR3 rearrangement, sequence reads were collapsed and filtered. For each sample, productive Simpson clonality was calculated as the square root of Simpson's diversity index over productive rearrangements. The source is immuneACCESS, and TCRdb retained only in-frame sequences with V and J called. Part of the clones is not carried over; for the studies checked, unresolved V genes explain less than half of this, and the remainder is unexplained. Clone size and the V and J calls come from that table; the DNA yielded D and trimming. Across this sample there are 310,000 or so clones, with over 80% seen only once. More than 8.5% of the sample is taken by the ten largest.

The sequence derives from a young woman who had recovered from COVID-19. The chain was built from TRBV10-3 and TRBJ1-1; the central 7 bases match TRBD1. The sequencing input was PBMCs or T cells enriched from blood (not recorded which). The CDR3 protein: CAISGAGGNTEAFF. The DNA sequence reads TGTGCCATCAGTGGGGCAGGGGGAAACACTGAAGCTTTCTTT.